These 8 T cell receptor beta chains were all obtained from the same sample, sequenced in a study of blood T cell repertoires in COVID-19. Libraries were prepared by immunoSEQ multiplex PCR; TCRdb keeps only in-frame clonotypes and omits some of them. The table has about 130,000 clones, around 81% seen once. Sequenced input: peripheral blood. The receptors were gathered from a man aged 60 to 75 with acute or convalescent COVID-19.

The chain couples TRBV4-1 to TRBJ2-5; tentatively, D is TRBD2 (6 bases). CDR1 and CDR2 (germline): MGHRA, YSYEKL. V was trimmed by 4 bases and J by 6 bases, leaving 18 bases between them. The CDR3 sequence is 15 residues long. The CDR3 loop is CASSRAGTGVQTQYF. The CDR3 nucleotides are TGCGCCAGCAGCCGGGCAGGGACTGGGGTTCAGACCCAGTACTTC.

V gene TRBV5-4 combines with J gene TRBJ1-4, with D maybe TRBD1 (5 bases). CDR1 and CDR2 from the germline V gene are SGHNT and YYREEE (reference sequence). The CDR3 extends over 15 amino acids. V gave up 8 bases and J gave up 8 bases, with 22 bases separating them. In nucleotides, the CDR3 is TGTGCCAGTAAAGGTGGTATCCAGGGAGGGGAAAAACTGTTTTTT. Translation gives CASKGGIQGGEKLFF.

The rearrangement links TRBV7-6 to TRBJ2-2, with 7 positions matching TRBD2. With 10 bases clipped from V and 1 base from J, the junction kept 6 bases outside the gene matches. Per the germline V gene, CDR1 is SGHVS and CDR2 is FNYEAQ. This CDR3 spans 14 amino acids. For the CDR3, the DNA is TGTGCCACCCGGGACTATAAGAACACCGGGGAGCTGTTTTTT. Translated: CATRDYKNTGELFF. The complete variable domain, with remaining parts taken from reference TRBV7-6 and TRBJ2-2, reads GAGVSQSPRYKVTKRGQDVALRCDPISGHVSLYWYRQALGQGPEFLTYFNYEAQQDKSGLPNDRFSAERPEGSISTLTIQRTEQRDSAMYRCATRDYKNTGELFFGEGSRLTVL.

This clone was seen just once. V usage is TRBV19 and J usage is TRBJ1-5, with D tentatively TRBD1 (6 bases). CDR1 and CDR2 from the germline V gene are LNHDA and SQIVND (reference sequence). CDR3 length equals 15 residues. Trimming removed 9 bases from V and 2 bases from J, with 17 bases in between. CDR3 region: CASARQEGRNQPQHF. The DNA of the CDR3 is TGTGCCAGCGCCAGACAGGAAGGGCGCAATCAGCCCCAGCATTTT.

The CDR3 region has the DNA TGTGCCAGCAGTTTTCAGGGGCAAGAGACCCAGTACTTC. The encoded protein is CASSFQGQETQYF. J is TRBJ2-5 and V is TRBV6-2 or TRBV6-3, with D perhaps TRBD1 (6 bases). The CDR3 covers 13 residues. Trimming cost V 4 bases and J 2 bases, with 8 bases left between them. Germline V gene data show CDR1 as MNHEY and CDR2 as SVGEGT.

A note on this clone: At one of its ends the junction is not consistent with the germline gene, which may arise from a read error. The chain is built from TRBV5-1 and TRBJ2-1, with 10 positions matching TRBD2. This CDR3 is 15 amino acids long. Germline CDR1 SGHRS, CDR2 YFSETQ. The CDR3 here is CASSLGTSGPNGQFF. The CDR3 coding sequence is TGCGCCAGCAGCTTGGGGACTAGCGGACCCAATGGGCAGTTCTTC.

In its sample, this clone was seen many times. Other DNA sequences of this sample code for an identical CDR3. This chain joins TRBV7-2 and TRBJ2-2; 10 positions match TRBD2. CDR1 is SGHTA, CDR2 FQGNSA, per germline. V dropped 3 bases and J dropped 5; count of bases not matched to a gene: 3. The CDR3 spans 15 residues. The CDR3 reads CASSLSSGRTGELFF. CDR3 DNA sequence: TGTGCCAGCAGCTTGTCTAGCGGGAGAACCGGGGAGCTGTTTTTT.

This clone was recorded only once. The J gene is TRBJ2-5, the V gene TRBV25-1; possible D gene TRBD1, 6 bases. Trimming removed 8 bases at V and 2 bases at J, with 12 bases between. The CDR3 runs 13 residues. Germline V lookup: CDR1 MGHDK, CDR2 SYGVNS. The CDR3: CASAWTAQETQYF. The CDR3 nucleotides are TGTGCCAGCGCTTGGACAGCTCAAGAGACCCAGTACTTC.